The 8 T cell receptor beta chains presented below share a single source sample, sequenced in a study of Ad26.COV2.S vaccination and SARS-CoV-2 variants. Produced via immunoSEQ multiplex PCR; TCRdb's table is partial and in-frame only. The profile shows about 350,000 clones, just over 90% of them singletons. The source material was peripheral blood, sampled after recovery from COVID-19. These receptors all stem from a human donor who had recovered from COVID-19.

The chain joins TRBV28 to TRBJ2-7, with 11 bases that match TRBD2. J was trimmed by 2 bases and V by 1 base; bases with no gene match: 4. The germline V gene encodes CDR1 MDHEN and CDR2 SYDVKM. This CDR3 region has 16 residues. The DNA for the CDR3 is TGTGCCAGCAGTTTATTTAGCGGGGGGGCCCCCTACGAGCAGTACTTC. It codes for CASSLFSGGAPYEQYF. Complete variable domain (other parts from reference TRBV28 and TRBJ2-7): DVKVTQSSRYLVKRTGEKVFLECVQDMDHENMFWYRQDPGLGLRLIYFSYDVKMKEKGDIPEGYSVSREKKERFSLILESASTNQTSMYLCASSLFSGGAPYEQYFGPGTRLTVT.

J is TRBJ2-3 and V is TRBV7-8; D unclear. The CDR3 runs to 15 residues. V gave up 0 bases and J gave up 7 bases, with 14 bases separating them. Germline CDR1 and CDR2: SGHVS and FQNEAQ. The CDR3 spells CASSLALLSVNTQYF. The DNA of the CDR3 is TGTGCCAGCAGCTTAGCTCTCCTTTCAGTGAATACGCAGTATTTT.

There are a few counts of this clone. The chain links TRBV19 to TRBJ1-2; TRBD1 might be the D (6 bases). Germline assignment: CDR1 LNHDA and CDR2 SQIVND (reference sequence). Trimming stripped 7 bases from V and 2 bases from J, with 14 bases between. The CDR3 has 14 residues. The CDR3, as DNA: TGTGCCAGTACCTTTCTGCAGGGGAACTATGGCTACACCTTC. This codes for CASTFLQGNYGYTF.

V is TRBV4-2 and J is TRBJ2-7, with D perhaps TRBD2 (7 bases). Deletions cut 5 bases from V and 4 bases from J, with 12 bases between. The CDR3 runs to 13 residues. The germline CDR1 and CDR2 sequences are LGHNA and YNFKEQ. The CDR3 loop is CASSGGGRYEQYF. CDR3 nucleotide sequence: TGTGCCAGCAGCGGGGGGGGCAGATACGAGCAGTACTTC.

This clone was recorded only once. The CDR3 is CASSPRTDTYGYTF. DNA for the CDR3: TGTGCCAGCAGCCCTCGGACAGATACCTATGGCTACACCTTC. This sequence joins TRBV2 and TRBJ1-2; tentative D call: TRBD1 (6 bases). The germline gives CDR1 SNHLY, CDR2 FYNNEI. The CDR3 is 14 amino acids. V was shortened by 6 bases and J by 4 bases, with 15 bases between the two germline ends.

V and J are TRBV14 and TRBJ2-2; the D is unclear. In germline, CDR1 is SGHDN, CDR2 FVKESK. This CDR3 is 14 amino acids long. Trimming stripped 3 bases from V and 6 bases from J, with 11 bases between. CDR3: CASSHRAVAGELFF. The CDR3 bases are TGTGCCAGCAGCCACCGGGCTGTGGCCGGGGAGCTGTTTTTT.

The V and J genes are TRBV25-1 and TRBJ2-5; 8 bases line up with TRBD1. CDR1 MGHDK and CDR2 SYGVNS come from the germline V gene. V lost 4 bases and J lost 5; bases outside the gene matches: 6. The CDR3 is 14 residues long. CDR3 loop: CASSARQGRETQYF. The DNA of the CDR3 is TGTGCCAGCAGTGCCCGACAGGGGCGGGAGACCCAGTACTTC. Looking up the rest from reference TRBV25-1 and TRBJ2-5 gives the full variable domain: EADIYQTPRYLVIGTGKKITLECSQTMGHDKMYWYQQDPGMELHLIHYSYGVNSTEKGDLSSESTVSRIRTEHFPLTLESARPSHTSQYLCASSARQGRETQYFGPGTRLLVL.

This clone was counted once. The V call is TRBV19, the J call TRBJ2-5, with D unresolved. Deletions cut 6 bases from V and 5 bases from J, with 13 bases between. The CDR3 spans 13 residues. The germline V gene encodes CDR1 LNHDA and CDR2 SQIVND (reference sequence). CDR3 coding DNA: TGTGCCAGTAGCCCCACGTTACGGGAGACCCAGTACTTC. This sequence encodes CASSPTLRETQYF.